Below, one T cell receptor beta chain is given with its context. Method: immunoSEQ multiplex PCR; TCRdb's copy keeps in-frame clones and lacks some. The data contain 700,000 or so clones, 75% to 90% of them singletons. This record belongs to a study of shared T cell receptors in the human thymus. The CDR3 loop spans 15 amino acids. Germline loops: CDR1 SNHLY, CDR2 FYNNEI. V lost 6 bases, J lost 9 bases, and 21 bases lay in between. This sample was also put to use in a study of human thymus T cells. That report adds: Blood and thymic repertoires both appeared biased in V and J gene usage. Reports from related research described highly overlapping thymic repertoires among unrelated individuals.

This receptor was taken from a girl less than two years old with a congenital heart defect. Material for sequencing was thymocytes. The rearrangement joins TRBV2 to TRBJ1-5; TRBD1 is a possible D gene (6 bases). CDR3 in DNA: TGTGCCAGCAGCCCATCTGGGGGGGCATTAGGGCCCCAGCATTTT. Amino acid sequence: CASSPSGGALGPQHF.